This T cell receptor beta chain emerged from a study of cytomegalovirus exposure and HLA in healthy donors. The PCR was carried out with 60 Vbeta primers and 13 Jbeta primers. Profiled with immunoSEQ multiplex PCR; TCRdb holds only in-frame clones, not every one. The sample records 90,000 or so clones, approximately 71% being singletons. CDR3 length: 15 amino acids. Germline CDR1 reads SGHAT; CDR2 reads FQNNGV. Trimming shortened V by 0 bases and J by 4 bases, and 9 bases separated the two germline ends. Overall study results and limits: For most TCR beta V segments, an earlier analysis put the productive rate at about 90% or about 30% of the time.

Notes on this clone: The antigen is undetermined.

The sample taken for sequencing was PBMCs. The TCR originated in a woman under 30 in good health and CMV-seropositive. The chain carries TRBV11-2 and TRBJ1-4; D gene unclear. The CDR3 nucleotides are TGTGCCAGCAGCTTAGACCGGGTTGGTAATGAAAAACTGTTTTTT. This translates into CASSLDRVGNEKLFF.